A single sample is the source of the 30 T cell receptor beta chains below, sequenced in a study of blood T cell repertoires in COVID-19. The protocol was immunoSEQ multiplex PCR, while the TCRdb copy is restricted to in-frame clones and leaves out a portion. Of approximately 150,000 clones listed, 85% were seen once; the top ten hold around 8%. The sequenced sample was peripheral blood. The origin of the receptors is a woman of 80 years or more with COVID-19, enrolled during active disease.

This clone appeared a single time. The CDR3 is CASSIVPGVGNQPQHF. DNA of the CDR3: TGTGCCAGTAGTATAGTACCAGGGGTTGGCAATCAGCCCCAGCATTTT. V and J are TRBV19 and TRBJ1-5; maybe TRBD1 (6 bases). CDR1 is LNHDA and CDR2 is SQIVND in the germline V gene (reference sequence). The CDR3 is 16 amino acids. The V end was cut by 1 base, the J end by 2 bases, with 12 bases between. Using reference TRBV19 and TRBJ1-5 for the parts outside the CDR3, the full variable domain is DGGITQSPKYLFRKEGQNVTLSCEQNLNHDAMYWYRQDPGQGLRLIYYSQIVNDFQKGDIAEGYSVSREKKESFPLTVTSAQKNPTAFYLCASSIVPGVGNQPQHFGDGTRLSIL.

J is TRBJ2-3 and V is TRBV2, with D possibly being TRBD1 (5 bases). The CDR3 is 14 amino acids. Looked up from germline, CDR1 is SNHLY and CDR2 is FYNNEI. Trimming removed 7 bases at V and 6 bases at J, with 17 bases between. The CDR3, as DNA: TGTGCCAGCACTTGGTCCAGGGCATCGGATACGCAGTATTTT. Protein sequence: CASTWSRASDTQYF.

This chain links TRBV9 with TRBJ1-1; 7 bases map to TRBD1. CDR3 size: 12 residues. V lost 9 bases, J lost 13 bases, and 15 bases stayed unmatched. The germline V gene has CDR1 SGDLS and CDR2 YYNGEE. The CDR3 DNA sequence: TGTGCCATCACGACAGGGTTCTTATATGATTTCTTT. Amino acids: CAITTGFLYDFF.

The rearrangement links TRBV10-3 to TRBJ2-3; D is unresolved. Trimming removed 0 bases from V and 8 bases from J, with 12 bases in between. This CDR3 has 14 residues. Germline V lookup: CDR1 ENHRY, CDR2 SYGVKD. The CDR3 loop reads CAISESTPVGTQYF. The CDR3 DNA reads TGTGCCATCAGTGAGTCGACTCCCGTGGGTACGCAGTATTTT.

V and J are TRBV19 and TRBJ2-1; 10 nucleotides align to TRBD1. CDR1 is LNHDA and CDR2 is SQIVND in the germline V gene (reference sequence). The CDR3 has 15 residues. After removal of 5 bases from V and 7 bases from J, the junction contained 8 bases not matched to a gene. CDR3 loop: CASSPRDRGLNEQFF. CDR3 coding DNA: TGTGCCAGTAGTCCCCGGGACAGGGGCCTTAATGAGCAGTTCTTC.

The chain couples TRBV15 to TRBJ2-7; TRBD1 is a possible D gene (6 bases). Trimming took 0 bases from V and 2 from J, leaving 8 bases between them. Per germline, CDR1 LNHNV and CDR2 YYDKDF (reference sequence). CDR3 length: 14 residues. The CDR3 DNA follows: TGTGCCACCAGCAGAGATCAGGGGCCCTACGAGCAGTACTTC. It is translated as CATSRDQGPYEQYF.

The gene calls are TRBV29-1 and TRBJ1-1; D unclear. This CDR3 has 13 residues. V dropped 4 bases and J dropped 4 bases, with 13 bases sitting between them. CDR1 is SQVTM, CDR2 ANQGSEA, per germline. The CDR3 loop reads CSVARQAGTEAFF. DNA for the CDR3: TGCAGCGTTGCGAGACAAGCCGGCACTGAAGCTTTCTTT.

V usage is TRBV7-2 and J usage is TRBJ2-1; the match to TRBD2 covers 8 bases. Germline loops: CDR1 SGHTA, CDR2 FQGNSA. The CDR3 has 16 amino acids. The trim removed 5 bases at V and 4 bases at J, leaving 10 bases unmatched. The CDR3 sequence is CASSLNRGGLYNEQFF. The CDR3 DNA sequence: TGTGCCAGCAGCCTGAATCGGGGGGGCCTTTACAATGAGCAGTTCTTC. Variable domain in full (rest from reference TRBV7-2 and TRBJ2-1): GAGVSQSPSNKVTEKGKDVELRCDPISGHTALYWYRQSLGQGLEFLIYFQGNSAPDKSGLPSDRFSAERTGGSVSTLTIQRTQQEDSAVYLCASSLNRGGLYNEQFFGPGTRLTVL.

The rearrangement joins TRBV6-5 to TRBJ2-3, with no clear D. The CDR3 runs to 14 residues. Germline CDR1 is MNHEY and CDR2 is SVGAGI. Trimming took off 6 bases at V and 6 bases at J, with 16 bases between the two ends. CDR3 protein: CASSEAPSLDTQYF. The CDR3 bases are TGTGCCAGCAGCGAGGCGCCCTCGTTGGATACGCAGTATTTT.

V usage is TRBV18 and J usage is TRBJ2-1; 16 bases are shared with TRBD2. Germline values: CDR1 KGHSH, CDR2 LQKENI. The junction had 6 bases not matched to a gene; V was cut back by 6 bases and J by 1 base. This CDR3 spans 18 amino acids. The CDR3 reads CASSRGLAGGRSYNEQFF. CDR3 sequence (DNA): TGTGCCAGCTCTCGGGGACTAGCGGGAGGGAGGTCCTACAATGAGCAGTTCTTC.

The chain uses TRBV11-2 and TRBJ2-1; TRBD1 matches at 7 bases. With V trimmed by 2 bases and J by 7 bases, 5 bases remained unmatched. This CDR3 region has 14 residues. Germline CDR1 and CDR2: SGHAT and FQNNGV. CDR3 nucleotide sequence: TGTGCCAGCAGCTTATCCGGGGACAGTAATGAGCAGTTCTTC. Translating gives CASSLSGDSNEQFF.

The chain has TRBV6-5 and TRBJ1-2; D is ambiguous. The CDR3 is 13 residues long. Trimming removed 8 bases from V and 8 bases from J, with 18 bases in between. CDR1 and CDR2 from the germline V gene are MNHEY and SVGAGI. This CDR3 reads CASRLTTTGGYTF. The CDR3 DNA reads as TGTGCCAGCCGCCTGACTACGACGGGAGGCTACACCTTC.

This chain connects TRBV6-1 to TRBJ1-2; 9 nucleotides align to TRBD1. The CDR3 spans 14 residues. V shed 1 base and J 7 bases; nucleotides not matched to a gene: 4. Per the germline V gene, CDR1 is MNHNS and CDR2 is SASEGT. CDR3 DNA: TGTGCCAGCAGTGAAGGGACAGGGGCTTTTGGCTACACCTTC. Residues: CASSEGTGAFGYTF.

The V gene is TRBV5-1, the J gene TRBJ2-5; D is perhaps TRBD1 (5 bases). The CDR3 loop spans 14 amino acids. The V end was cut by 5 bases, the J end by 3 bases, with 14 bases between. The V gene's germline CDR1 is SGHRS and CDR2 YFSETQ. CDR3 sequence reads: CASSFKQGKETQYF. CDR3 DNA: TGCGCCAGCAGTTTTAAGCAGGGTAAAGAGACCCAGTACTTC.

This sequence joins TRBV5-4 and TRBJ2-3; 15 bases fit TRBD2. The germline V gene encodes CDR1 SGHNT and CDR2 YYREEE (reference sequence). CDR3 length: 16 amino acids. J lost 6 bases, V lost 4 bases, and 6 bases had no gene match. The DNA for the CDR3 is TGTGCCAGCAGCCCAGCCGGGACTAGCGGGAGGGATACGCAGTATTTT. Encoded protein: CASSPAGTSGRDTQYF.

The chain carries TRBV11-2 and TRBJ2-7; TRBD2 is a possible D gene (6 bases). Germline V CDR1 and CDR2: SGHAT, FQNNGV. V lost 5 bases and J 0 bases, leaving 17 bases between the germline ends. The CDR3 sequence is 16 residues long. CDR3 DNA: TGTGCCAGCAGCGGGAGGAGGAGTACCCCCTCCTACGAGCAGTACTTC. It specifies CASSGRRSTPSYEQYF.

This rearrangement joins TRBV18 to TRBJ2-5, with a weak D call TRBD1 (6 bases). The V gene's germline CDR1 is KGHSH and CDR2 LQKENI. The CDR3 is 14 residues long. V was trimmed by 3 bases and J by 5 bases, leaving 13 bases between them. CDR3 bases: TGTGCCAGCTCACCGGCAGGGGCGGGTGAGACCCAGTACTTC. It translates to CASSPAGAGETQYF.

The rearrangement joins TRBV3-1 (or the pseudogene TRBV3-2) to TRBJ2-7; D gene uncertain. Deletions cut 4 bases from V and 4 bases from J, with 5 bases between. Germline V gene lookup returns CDR1 LGHDT and CDR2 YNNKEL (reference sequence). CDR3 length: 11 residues. The CDR3 DNA reads TGTGCCAGCAGCCGCCTATACGAGCAGTACTTC. Its protein is CASSRLYEQYF.

This chain uses TRBV7-6 with TRBJ2-3, with 12 bases matching TRBD2. After removal of 2 bases from V and 0 bases from J, the junction contained 6 bases not matched to a gene. There are 18 residues in the CDR3. Germline V CDR1 and CDR2: SGHVS, FNYEAQ. This CDR3 is CASSLWLAGGPSTDTQYF. CDR3 DNA: TGTGCCAGCAGCTTATGGCTAGCGGGAGGGCCGAGCACAGATACGCAGTATTTT.

This chain joins TRBV19 and TRBJ1-2; D ambiguous. The V gene lost 6 bases and the J gene lost 5 bases, with 13 bases spanning the gap. Germline V CDR1 and CDR2: LNHDA, SQIVND (reference sequence). CDR3 size: 13 residues. CDR3 in DNA: TGTGCCAGTAGGCAGGCTGGGTCGTATGGCTACACCTTC. Its translation is CASRQAGSYGYTF.

The chain recombines TRBV5-6 with TRBJ2-7, with a possible D match to TRBD1 (6 bases). The CDR3 totals 13 residues. Germline V CDR1 and CDR2: SGHDT, YYEEEE. The ends were cut back, 5 bases at V and 4 bases at J, with 13 bases in the middle. CDR3 sequence: CASRRQVLYEQYF. CDR3 sequence (DNA): TGTGCCAGCAGGCGACAGGTTTTGTACGAGCAGTACTTC.

The J gene is TRBJ2-3, the V gene TRBV19; 7 nucleotides match TRBD2. The germline CDR1 and CDR2 sequences are LNHDA and SQIVND (reference sequence). Trimming cost V 6 bases and J 0 bases; bases outside gene matches: 6. The CDR3 is made up of 15 amino acids. CDR3 coding DNA: TGTGCCAGTAGCCCACGGGGGGTCAGCACAGATACGCAGTATTTT. Amino acid sequence: CASSPRGVSTDTQYF. The whole variable domain, filled in from reference TRBV19 and TRBJ2-3, reads DGGITQSPKYLFRKEGQNVTLSCEQNLNHDAMYWYRQDPGQGLRLIYYSQIVNDFQKGDIAEGYSVSREKKESFPLTVTSAQKNPTAFYLCASSPRGVSTDTQYFGPGTRLTVL.

The CDR3 protein is CASSPTGGGSYEQYF. CDR3 coding DNA: TGTGCCAGCAGCCCTACGGGGGGGGGATCCTACGAGCAGTACTTC. This chain uses TRBV7-2 with TRBJ2-7; 8 nucleotides match TRBD2. V lost 5 bases and J lost 1; bases outside the gene matches: 7. From germline, CDR1 is SGHTA and CDR2 FQGNSA. The CDR3 loop spans 15 amino acids.

This sequence joins TRBV5-1 and TRBJ2-2, with D maybe TRBD1 (6 bases). CDR3 length: 16 residues. CDR1 SGHRS and CDR2 YFSETQ come from the germline V gene. V dropped 0 bases and J dropped 6 bases, with 15 bases sitting between them. DNA for the CDR3: TGCGCCAGCAGCTTGGCACAGGGTTATGGCTCCGGGGAGCTGTTTTTT. It encodes CASSLAQGYGSGELFF.

This chain uses TRBV6-5 with TRBJ2-7; D is perhaps TRBD1 (6 bases). From germline, CDR1 is MNHEY and CDR2 SVGAGI. V gave up 2 bases and J gave up 2 bases, with 16 bases separating them. The CDR3 is made up of 16 amino acids. The CDR3 sequence is CASSYGLGQSAYEQYF. The DNA for the CDR3 is TGTGCCAGCAGTTACGGACTCGGACAGTCGGCCTACGAGCAGTACTTC.

This clone is a singleton in its sample. The V and J genes are TRBV6-2 or TRBV6-3 and TRBJ1-1; the D is unclear. The CDR3 spans 14 residues. Germline CDR1 and CDR2: MNHEY and SVGEGT. V was cut by 2 bases and J by 1 base, with 8 bases left in between. CDR3 coding DNA: TGTGCCAGCAGTTACGGGCTCACGAACACTGAAGCTTTCTTT. Protein: CASSYGLTNTEAFF.

This chain uses TRBV6-1 with TRBJ1-2; D unresolved. The CDR3 has 13 residues. V was trimmed by 3 bases and J by 3 bases, leaving 8 bases between them. Germline CDR1 and CDR2: MNHNS and SASEGT. The CDR3 DNA reads TGTGCCAGCAGTGAGGGCAGCCACTATGGCTACACCTTC. Protein: CASSEGSHYGYTF.

This clone was picked up many times. This chain links TRBV3-1 (or the pseudogene TRBV3-2) with TRBJ2-7; maybe TRBD2 (5 bases). The germline V gene encodes CDR1 LGHDT and CDR2 YNNKEL (reference sequence). The CDR3 totals 13 residues. Trimming stripped 4 bases from V and 4 bases from J, with 11 bases between. The CDR3 DNA reads as TGTGCCAGCAGCCTAACGCCGGGGTACGAGCAGTACTTC. Translated: CASSLTPGYEQYF.

The table lists this clone with a few counts. The gene calls are TRBV10-2 and TRBJ1-2, with 9 bases identical to TRBD1. The CDR3 loop spans 14 amino acids. V trimming: 7 bases; J trimming: 3 bases; junction bases outside the gene matches: 6. The germline V gene has CDR1 WSHSY and CDR2 SAAADI. CDR3 residues: CASTSGTGYYGYTF. CDR3 DNA sequence: TGCGCCAGCACCTCCGGGACAGGGTACTATGGCTACACCTTC.

This clone was counted only a few times. The chain couples TRBV7-9 to TRBJ1-5; perhaps TRBD1 as D (6 bases). CDR3 size: 16 residues. V was trimmed by 5 bases and J by 5 bases, leaving 19 bases between them. Germline values: CDR1 SEHNR, CDR2 FQNEAQ (reference sequence). CDR3 protein: CASSAVGWGLDQPQHF. The CDR3 DNA follows: TGTGCCAGCAGCGCAGTGGGATGGGGGCTGGATCAGCCCCAGCATTTT.